Sequencing of this T cell receptor beta chain was carried out in a study of Graves' ophthalmopathy and Graves' hyperthyroidism (dated by TCRdb to the late 2010s). Background for the entire study: Peripheral blood was collected before any treatment was given, at the time of initial diagnosis. The study used signatures of the TCR beta repertoire to tell Graves' ophthalmopathy apart from Graves' hyperthyroidism and to predict which patients would progress to ophthalmopathy. In total, 135 blood samples were TCR-sequenced: 40 to 45 ophthalmopathy, around 75 hyperthyroidism and around 17 hyperthyroidism-to-ophthalmopathy patients. To explore V-J signatures that distinguish ophthalmopathy from hyperthyroidism, a discovery set of around 100 patients was enrolled, made up of about 40 with ophthalmopathy and around 57 with stable hyperthyroidism. The independent validation cohort included 18 to 20 hyperthyroidism patients plus 17 patients who later progressed from hyperthyroidism to ophthalmopathy. In about six hyperthyroidism patients, T-cell repertoires of thyroid tissue and blood were compared. Following sample collection, hyperthyroidism patients were given methimazole at a starting dose of 30 mg daily, and ophthalmopathy patients were given high-dose intravenous methylprednisolone. The roughly 100 discovery patients were divided at random into training and test sets in a 7:3 ratio.

Paper-wide results and their limitations: In cross-validation, the 13-signature model distinguished ophthalmopathy from stable hyperthyroidism with approximately 90% sensitivity and 81% to 83% specificity, and in the test set the corresponding values were around 78% and 73%. Among expanded thyroid clonotypes with frequency above 0.001, most also showed up in blood, which suggests that blood repertoires may reflect the thyroid immune response. No statistical method was used to set the sample size in advance, and the investigators knew which group each participant was assigned to. In validation, the model predicted ophthalmopathy progression with about 70% sensitivity and less than 80% specificity; some 13 predicted patients were CT-confirmed with GO in a median of around 6 months.

TCR beta CDR3 regions were amplified from RNA transcripts for repertoire sequencing. A first-round RT-PCR used HTBI primers with the Qiagen OneStep RT-PCR kit, followed by a second-round multiplex PCR, size selection and purification. Sequencing of the libraries was carried out on an Illumina HiSeq2000 in paired-end mode with 100 bp reads. Concerning the study's data processing: SOAPnuke was used to process the reads, removing any read that contained adapters or uncalled bases, had a mean Phred below 15, or lacked an exact match to the constant primer or identifier. COPE v1.2.5 was used to merge the high-quality paired reads. Each unique nucleotide sequence was treated as a clonotype, and MiTCR v1.1 was used to align the clonotypes to the IMGT TRB V, D and J references. The analysis was limited to V-J combinations with a frequency above 0.0001, which together covered 99% to 99.2% of the repertoires. A TCR clonal expansion and chaos score per V-J combination was defined as the ratio of F50 clonal expansion to chaos observed in the TCRdist matrix. Welch's t-statistics and random forest were used to narrow the features down to 10 to 15 V-J combinations, which were then fed into a naive Bayes classifier. The Morisita-Horn index was used to measure how similar the thyroid and blood repertoires were. The public reads were quality trimmed at Q25 with fastp and then assembled into clones with MiXCR by TCRdb, keeping productive beta chains. Rows with one shared CDR3 protein collapse into an entry with the most common genes and DNA. These V and J calls are TCRdb output, not the study's own analysis. Recorded for this sample are about 500,000 distinct CDR3 sequences; approximately 15% of them occurred a single time. The leading ten clones occupy approximately 9.8% of the sample.

The CDR3 measures 14 amino acids from cysteine to phenylalanine. The sequence is cut down to CDR3 DNA, 42 bases in frame from base 1. Trimming accounts for 6 bases at V and 4 bases at J, while the number of junction bases matched to no gene is 1. CDR1 and CDR2 are read off the germline V gene (reference sequence) as SEHNR and FQNEAQ. This clonotype was counted ten times or more. Its antigen is currently not known. Base quality data are lacking; no much larger clone is found one base away. Ophthalmopathy patients had moderately to severely active disease, Clinical Activity Score of at least 3, NOSPECS grade of at least 4, and disease duration under 3 months. Patients were excluded if they had other autoimmune diseases, uncontrolled infections, pregnancy or lactation. Clinical symptoms, serum thyroxine, TRAb, thyroid ultrasound and orbital computed tomography formed the basis of the diagnosis. Ficoll-Paque density gradient centrifugation was used to isolate PBMCs from under 11 ml of fresh peripheral blood. Trizol reagent was used to extract the total RNA, and its quality was then checked on an Agilent 2100 Bioanalyzer.

The specimen sequenced was blood. This clonotype was sampled from a woman aged 30 to 39 with Graves' ophthalmopathy. Donor details come from another sample of the same person, matched by shared clones. This chain is built from TRBV7-9 and TRBJ2-7; 15 junctional bases match TRBD2. The CDR3 loop reads CASSGTSGRYEQYF. The nucleotides read TGTGCCAGCAGTGGGACTAGCGGGAGGTACGAGCAGTACTTC.